This entry concerns a single TCR beta chain. V was pared by 3 bases and J by 0 bases, with 14 bases between. The CDR3 runs to 17 residues. The V gene's germline CDR1 is MDHEN and CDR2 SYDVKM. The entry originates in a study of blood T cell repertoires in COVID-19. Here immunoSEQ multiplex PCR was the method, and the copy in TCRdb shows in-frame clones only, minus some. The sample shows 200,000 to 250,000 clones, around 80% of them seen only once. The chain employs TRBV28 and TRBJ1-4, with D unresolved. The sample was peripheral blood. This TCR was recovered from a woman younger than 30 with acute or convalescent COVID-19. CDR3 sequence: CASSFVPARPTNEKLFF. The CDR3 coding sequence is TGTGCCAGCAGTTTCGTCCCCGCGCGCCCAACTAATGAAAAACTGTTTTTT.